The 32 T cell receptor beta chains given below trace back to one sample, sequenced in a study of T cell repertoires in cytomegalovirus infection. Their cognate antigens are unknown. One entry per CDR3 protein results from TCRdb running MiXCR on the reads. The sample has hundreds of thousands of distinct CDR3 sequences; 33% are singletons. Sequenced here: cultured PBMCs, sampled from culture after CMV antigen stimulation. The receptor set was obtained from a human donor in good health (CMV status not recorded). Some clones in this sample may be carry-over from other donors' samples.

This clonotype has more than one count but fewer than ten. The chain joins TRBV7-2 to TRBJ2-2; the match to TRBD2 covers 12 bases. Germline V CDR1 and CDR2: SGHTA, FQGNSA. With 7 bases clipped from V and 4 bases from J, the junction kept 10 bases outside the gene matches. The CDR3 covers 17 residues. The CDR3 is CASTLSLTSGSTGELFF. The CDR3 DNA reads TGTGCCAGCACCCTGTCTCTGACTAGCGGGAGCACCGGGGAGCTGTTTTTT.

CDR3 in amino acids: CASSSQGMGTDTQYF. The CDR3 DNA reads as TGTGCCAGCAGCTCGCAGGGGATGGGAACAGATACGCAGTATTTT. This chain joins TRBV7-2 and TRBJ2-3; D may be TRBD1 (6 bases). In germline, CDR1 is SGHTA, CDR2 FQGNSA. The CDR3 contains 15 residues. V lost 4 bases, J lost 3 bases, and 14 bases lay in between.

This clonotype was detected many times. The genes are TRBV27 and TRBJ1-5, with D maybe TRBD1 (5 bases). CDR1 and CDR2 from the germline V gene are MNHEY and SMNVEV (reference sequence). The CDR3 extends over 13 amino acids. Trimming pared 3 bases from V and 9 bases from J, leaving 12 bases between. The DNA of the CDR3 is TGTGCCAGCAGTTTCCGGGCGCAGGGGCCCCAGCATTTT. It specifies CASSFRAQGPQHF.

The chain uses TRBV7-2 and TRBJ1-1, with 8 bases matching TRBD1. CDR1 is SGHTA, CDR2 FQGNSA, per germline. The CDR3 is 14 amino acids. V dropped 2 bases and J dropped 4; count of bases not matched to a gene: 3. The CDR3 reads CASSLNRGGTEAFF. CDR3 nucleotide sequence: TGTGCCAGCAGCTTAAACAGGGGGGGCACTGAAGCTTTCTTT.

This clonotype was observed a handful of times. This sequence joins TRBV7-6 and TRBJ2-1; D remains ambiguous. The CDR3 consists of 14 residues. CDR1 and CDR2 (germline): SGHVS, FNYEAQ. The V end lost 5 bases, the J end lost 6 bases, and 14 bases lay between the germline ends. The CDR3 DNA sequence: TGTGCCAGCAGCCAGCCCGGAGTTAGCAATGAGCAGTTCTTC. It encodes CASSQPGVSNEQFF.

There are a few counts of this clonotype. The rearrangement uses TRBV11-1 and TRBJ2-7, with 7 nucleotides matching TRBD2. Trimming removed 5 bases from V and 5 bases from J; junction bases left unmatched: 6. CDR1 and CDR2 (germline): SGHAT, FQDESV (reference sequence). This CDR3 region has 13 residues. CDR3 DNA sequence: TGTGCCAGCAGCCGCGGACTAGGGGACGAGCAGTACTTC. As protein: CASSRGLGDEQYF.

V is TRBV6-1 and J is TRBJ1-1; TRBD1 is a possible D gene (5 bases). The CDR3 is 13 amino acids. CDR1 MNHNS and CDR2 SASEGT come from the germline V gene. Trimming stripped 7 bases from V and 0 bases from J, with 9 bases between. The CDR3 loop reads CASKTEMNTEAFF. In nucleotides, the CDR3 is TGTGCCAGCAAGACAGAGATGAACACTGAAGCTTTCTTT.

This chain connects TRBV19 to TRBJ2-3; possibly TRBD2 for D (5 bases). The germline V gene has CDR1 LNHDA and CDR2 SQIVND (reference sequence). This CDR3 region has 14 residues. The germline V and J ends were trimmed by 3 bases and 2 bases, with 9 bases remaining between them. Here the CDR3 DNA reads TGTGCCAGTAGTATTGGCGGACTCACAGATACGCAGTATTTT. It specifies CASSIGGLTDTQYF.

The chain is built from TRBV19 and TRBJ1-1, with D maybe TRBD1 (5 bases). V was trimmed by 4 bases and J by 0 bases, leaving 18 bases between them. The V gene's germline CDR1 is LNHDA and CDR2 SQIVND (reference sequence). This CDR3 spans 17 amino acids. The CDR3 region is CASSRGRQNGMNTEAFF. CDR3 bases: TGTGCCAGTAGTAGGGGACGGCAAAATGGAATGAACACTGAAGCTTTCTTT.

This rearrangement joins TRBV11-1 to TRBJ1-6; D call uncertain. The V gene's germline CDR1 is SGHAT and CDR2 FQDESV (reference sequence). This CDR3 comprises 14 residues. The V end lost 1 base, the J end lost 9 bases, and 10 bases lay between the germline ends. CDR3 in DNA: TGTGCCAGCAGCTTAGTGGCTCCGGCTTCACCCCTCCACTTT. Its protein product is CASSLVAPASPLHF.

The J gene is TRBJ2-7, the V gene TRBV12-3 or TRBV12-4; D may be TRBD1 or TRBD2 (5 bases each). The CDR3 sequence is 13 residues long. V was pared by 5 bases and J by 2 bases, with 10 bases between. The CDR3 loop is CASSTGTPYEQYV. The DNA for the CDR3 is TGTGCCAGCAGTACCGGGACCCCCTACGAGCAGTACGTC.

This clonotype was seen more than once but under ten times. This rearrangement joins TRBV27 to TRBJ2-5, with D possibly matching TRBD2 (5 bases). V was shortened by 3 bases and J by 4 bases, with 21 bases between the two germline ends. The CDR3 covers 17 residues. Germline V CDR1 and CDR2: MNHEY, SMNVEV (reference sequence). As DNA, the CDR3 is TGTGCCAGCAGTTTTCCCTGGGGTCTTGGAGGCGGAGAGACCCAGTACTTC. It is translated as CASSFPWGLGGGETQYF.

CDR3 sequence (DNA): TGCGCCAGCAGCCCGCCTAGCGGAACCCCGGATGAGCAGTTCTTC. Its translation is CASSPPSGTPDEQFF. The rearrangement uses TRBV5-1 and TRBJ2-1, with 7 positions matching TRBD2. The V segment lost 4 bases and the J segment 8 bases; nucleotides outside the gene matches: 12. Germline V gene lookup returns CDR1 SGHRS and CDR2 YFSETQ. The CDR3 length is 15 residues.

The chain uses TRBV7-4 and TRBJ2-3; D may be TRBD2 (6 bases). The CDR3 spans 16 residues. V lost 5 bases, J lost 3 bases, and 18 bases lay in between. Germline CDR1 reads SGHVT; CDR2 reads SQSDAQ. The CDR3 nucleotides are TGTGCCAGCAGCCCCTGGGCGGGGCTAGCAACAGATACGCAGTATTTT. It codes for CASSPWAGLATDTQYF.

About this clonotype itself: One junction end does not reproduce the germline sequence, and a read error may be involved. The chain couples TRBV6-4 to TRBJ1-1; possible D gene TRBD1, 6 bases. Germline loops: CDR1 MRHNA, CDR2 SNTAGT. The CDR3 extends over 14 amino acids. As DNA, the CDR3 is TGTGCCAGCAGTGACTCTGGGGGCGGAGGAAAACGGACCTTT. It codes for CASSDSGGGGKRTF.

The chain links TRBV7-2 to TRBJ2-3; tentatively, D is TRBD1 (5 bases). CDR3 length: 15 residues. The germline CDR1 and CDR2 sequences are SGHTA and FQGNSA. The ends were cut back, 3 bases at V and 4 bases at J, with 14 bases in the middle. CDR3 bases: TGTGCCAGCAGCTTCCAGGGCCTAGGAGCAGATACGCAGTATTTT. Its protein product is CASSFQGLGADTQYF.

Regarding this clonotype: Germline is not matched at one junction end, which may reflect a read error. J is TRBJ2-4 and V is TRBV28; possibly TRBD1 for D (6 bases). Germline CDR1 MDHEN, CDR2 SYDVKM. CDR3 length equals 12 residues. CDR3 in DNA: TGTGCCAGCAGTGACCTAAGTACAGGGAACCTATTC. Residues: CASSDLSTGNLF. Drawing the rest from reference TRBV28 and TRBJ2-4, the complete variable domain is DVKVTQSSRYLVKRTGEKVFLECVQDMDHENMFWYRQDPGLGLRLIYFSYDVKMKEKGDIPEGYSVSREKKERFSLILESASTNQTSMYLCASSDLSTGNLFGAGTRLSVL.

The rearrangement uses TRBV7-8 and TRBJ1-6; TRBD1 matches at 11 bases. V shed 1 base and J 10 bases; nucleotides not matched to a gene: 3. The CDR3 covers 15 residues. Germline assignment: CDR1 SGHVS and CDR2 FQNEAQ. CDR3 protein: CASSLVGQGASPLHF. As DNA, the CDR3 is TGTGCCAGCAGCTTAGTAGGACAGGGGGCATCACCCCTCCACTTT.

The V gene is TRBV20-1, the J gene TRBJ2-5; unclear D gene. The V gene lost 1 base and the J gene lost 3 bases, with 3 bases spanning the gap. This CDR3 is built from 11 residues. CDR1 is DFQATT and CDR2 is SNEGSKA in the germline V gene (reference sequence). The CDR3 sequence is CSARGEETQYF. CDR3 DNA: TGCAGTGCTAGAGGAGAAGAGACCCAGTACTTC.

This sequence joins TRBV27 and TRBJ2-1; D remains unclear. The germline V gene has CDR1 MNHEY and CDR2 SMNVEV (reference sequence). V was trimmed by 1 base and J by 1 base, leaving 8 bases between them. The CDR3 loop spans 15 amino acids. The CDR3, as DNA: TGTGCCAGCAGTTTATGGGGATATTCCTACAATGAGCAGTTCTTC. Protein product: CASSLWGYSYNEQFF.

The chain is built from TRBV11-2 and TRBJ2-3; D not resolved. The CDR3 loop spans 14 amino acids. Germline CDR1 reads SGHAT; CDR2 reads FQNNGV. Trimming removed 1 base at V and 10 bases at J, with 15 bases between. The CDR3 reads CASSLGGPKEAQYF. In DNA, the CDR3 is TGTGCCAGCAGCTTAGGCGGACCGAAGGAAGCGCAGTATTTT.

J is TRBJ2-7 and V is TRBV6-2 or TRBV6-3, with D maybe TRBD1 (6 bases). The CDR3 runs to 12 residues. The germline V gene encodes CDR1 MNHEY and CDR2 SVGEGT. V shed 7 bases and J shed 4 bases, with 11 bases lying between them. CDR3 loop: CASTNQGYEQYF. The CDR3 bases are TGTGCCAGCACTAATCAGGGGTACGAGCAGTACTTC.

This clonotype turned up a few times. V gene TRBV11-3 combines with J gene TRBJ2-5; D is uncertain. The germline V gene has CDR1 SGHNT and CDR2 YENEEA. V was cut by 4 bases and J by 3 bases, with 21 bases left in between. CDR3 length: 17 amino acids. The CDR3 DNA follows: TGTGCCAGCAGCTCAATAGACCGCTGGGTACCTAAAGAGACCCAGTACTTC. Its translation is CASSSIDRWVPKETQYF.

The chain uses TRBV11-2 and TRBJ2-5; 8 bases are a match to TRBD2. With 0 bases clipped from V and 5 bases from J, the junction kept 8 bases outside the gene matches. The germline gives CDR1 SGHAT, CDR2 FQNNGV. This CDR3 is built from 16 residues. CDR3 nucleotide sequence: TGTGCCAGCAGCTTAGACTACGGGAGGGGTCAGGAGACCCAGTACTTC. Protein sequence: CASSLDYGRGQETQYF.

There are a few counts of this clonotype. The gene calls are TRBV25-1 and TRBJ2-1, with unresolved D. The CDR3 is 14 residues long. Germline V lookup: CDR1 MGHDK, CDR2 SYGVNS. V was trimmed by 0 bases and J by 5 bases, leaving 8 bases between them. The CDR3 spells CASSEYSRHNEQFF. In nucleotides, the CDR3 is TGTGCCAGCAGTGAATATAGCAGACACAATGAGCAGTTCTTC.

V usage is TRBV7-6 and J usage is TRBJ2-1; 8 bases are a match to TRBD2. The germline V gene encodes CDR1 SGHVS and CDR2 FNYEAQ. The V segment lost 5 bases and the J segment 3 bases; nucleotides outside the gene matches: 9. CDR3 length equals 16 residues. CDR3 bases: TGTGCCAGCAGCGGCCGCCGGGAGGGGATCTACAATGAGCAGTTCTTC. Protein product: CASSGRREGIYNEQFF.

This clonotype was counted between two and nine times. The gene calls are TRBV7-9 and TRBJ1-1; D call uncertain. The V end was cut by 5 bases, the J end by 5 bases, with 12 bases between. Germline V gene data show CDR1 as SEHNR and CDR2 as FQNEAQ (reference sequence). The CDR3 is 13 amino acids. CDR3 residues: CASSVRTGTEAFF. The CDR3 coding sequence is TGTGCCAGCAGCGTCCGGACGGGAACTGAAGCTTTCTTT.

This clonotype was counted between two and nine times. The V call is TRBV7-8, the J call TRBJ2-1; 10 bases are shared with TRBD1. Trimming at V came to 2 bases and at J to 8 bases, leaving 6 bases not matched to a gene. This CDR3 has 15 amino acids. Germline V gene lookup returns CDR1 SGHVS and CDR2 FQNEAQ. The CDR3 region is CASSLLTGGWDEQFF. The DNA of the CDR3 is TGTGCCAGCAGCTTATTGACAGGGGGCTGGGATGAGCAGTTCTTC.

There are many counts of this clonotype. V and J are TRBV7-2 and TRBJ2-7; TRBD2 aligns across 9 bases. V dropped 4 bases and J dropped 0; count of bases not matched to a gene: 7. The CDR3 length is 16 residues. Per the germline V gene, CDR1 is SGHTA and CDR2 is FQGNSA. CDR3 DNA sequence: TGTGCCAGCAGCTCTCTAAGTAGCGGGAGCTCCTACGAGCAGTACGTC. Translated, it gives CASSSLSSGSSYEQYV.

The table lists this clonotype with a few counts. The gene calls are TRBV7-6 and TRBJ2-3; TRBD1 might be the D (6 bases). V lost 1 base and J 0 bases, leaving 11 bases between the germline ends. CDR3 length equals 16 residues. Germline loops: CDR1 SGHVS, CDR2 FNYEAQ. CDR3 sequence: CASSLVGQGSTDTQYF. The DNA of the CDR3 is TGTGCCAGCAGCTTAGTCGGCCAGGGGAGCACAGATACGCAGTATTTT.

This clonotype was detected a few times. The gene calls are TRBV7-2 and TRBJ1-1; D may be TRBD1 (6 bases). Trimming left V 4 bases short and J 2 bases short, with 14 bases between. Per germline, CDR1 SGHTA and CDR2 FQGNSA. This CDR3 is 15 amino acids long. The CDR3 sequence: CASSSGQSLNTEAFF. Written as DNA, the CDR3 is TGTGCCAGCAGCTCAGGACAGAGTTTAAACACTGAAGCTTTCTTT.

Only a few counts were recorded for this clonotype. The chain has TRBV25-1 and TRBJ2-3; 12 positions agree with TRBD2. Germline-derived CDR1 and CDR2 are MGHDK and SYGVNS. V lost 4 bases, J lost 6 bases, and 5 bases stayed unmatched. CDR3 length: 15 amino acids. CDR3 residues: CASSGTSGTRDTQYF. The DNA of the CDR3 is TGTGCCAGCAGTGGGACTAGCGGGACAAGGGATACGCAGTATTTT.